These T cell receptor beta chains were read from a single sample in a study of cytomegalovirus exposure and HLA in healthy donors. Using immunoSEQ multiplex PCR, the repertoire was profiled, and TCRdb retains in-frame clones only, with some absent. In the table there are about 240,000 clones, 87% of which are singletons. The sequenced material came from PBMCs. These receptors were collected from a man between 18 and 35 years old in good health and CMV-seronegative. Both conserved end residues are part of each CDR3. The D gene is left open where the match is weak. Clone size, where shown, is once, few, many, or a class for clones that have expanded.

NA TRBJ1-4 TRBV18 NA CASSPTDPSGNEKLFF TGTGCCAGCTCACCTACAGACCCCTCGGGGAATGAAAAACTGTTTTTT
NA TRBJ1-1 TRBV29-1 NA CSVERNTEAFF TGCAGCGTTGAACGGAACACTGAAGCTTTCTTT
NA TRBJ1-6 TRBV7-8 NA CASSLSSPLHF TGTGCCAGCAGCTTGAGTTCACCCCTCCACTTT
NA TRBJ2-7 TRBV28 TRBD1 CASSLVEGAVYEQYF TGTGCCAGCAGTTTGGTCGAGGGGGCTGTCTACGAGCAGTACTTC
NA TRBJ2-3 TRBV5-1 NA CASKPEWVTDTQYF TGCGCCAGCAAGCCGGAGTGGGTCACAGATACGCAGTATTTT
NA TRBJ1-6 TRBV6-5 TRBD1 CASSYSTGSNSPLHF TGTGCCAGCAGTTACTCGACAGGGTCAAATTCACCCCTCCACTTT
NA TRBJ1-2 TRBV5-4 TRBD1 CASSIGTAQKGPTF TGTGCCAGCAGCATCGGGACAGCCCAGAAGGGGCCCACCTTC
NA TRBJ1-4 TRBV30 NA CAFEQPTNEKLFF TGTGCCTTCGAGCAACCAACTAATGAAAAACTGTTTTTT
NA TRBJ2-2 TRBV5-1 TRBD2 CASSSGLAGGYTGELFF TGCGCCAGCAGCTCGGGACTAGCGGGGGGTTACACCGGGGAGCTGTTTTTT
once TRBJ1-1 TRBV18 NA CASSLHPGVETEAFF TGTGCCAGCTCACTCCACCCGGGGGTAGAAACTGAAGCTTTCTTT
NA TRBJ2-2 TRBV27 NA CASSPSPGGNVGELFF TGTGCCAGCAGTCCCTCCCCCGGCGGGAACGTCGGGGAGCTGTTTTTT
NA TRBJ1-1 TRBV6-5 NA CASSLKPGAEAFF TGTGCCAGCAGTTTAAAGCCGGGGGCTGAAGCTTTCTTT
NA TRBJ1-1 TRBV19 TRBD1 CASSMGQGAALEAFF TGTGCCAGTAGTATGGGACAGGGGGCCGCCCTTGAAGCTTTCTTT
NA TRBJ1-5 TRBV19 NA CASSFGNQPQHF TGTGCCAGTAGTTTCGGCAATCAGCCCCAGCATTTT
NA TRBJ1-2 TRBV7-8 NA CASSLERPPILYGYTF TGTGCCAGCAGCTTAGAACGGCCGCCTATACTATATGGCTACACCTTC
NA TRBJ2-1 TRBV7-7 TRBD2 CASRNSGGSYNEQFF TGTGCTAGCCGCAACAGCGGGGGCTCCTACAATGAGCAGTTCTTC
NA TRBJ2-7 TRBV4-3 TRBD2 CASSQGEGQGYEQYF TGCGCCAGCAGCCAAGGGGAGGGCCAGGGTTACGAGCAGTACTTC
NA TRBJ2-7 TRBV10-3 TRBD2 CAISGGGLGALEQYF TGTGCCATCAGTGGGGGGGGACTAGGGGCCCTCGAGCAGTACTTC
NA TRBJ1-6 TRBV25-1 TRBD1 CASSKLGQGSPLHF TGTGCCAGCAGTAAGTTGGGACAGGGTTCACCCCTCCACTTT
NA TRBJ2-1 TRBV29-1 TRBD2 CSVEAVPGLAGGLSYNEQFF TGCAGCGTTGAAGCTGTACCGGGACTAGCGGGAGGCCTCTCCTACAATGAGCAGTTCTTC
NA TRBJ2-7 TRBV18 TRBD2 CASSPNRLAGAWEQYF TGTGCCAGCTCACCCAACCGACTAGCGGGTGCCTGGGAGCAGTACTTC
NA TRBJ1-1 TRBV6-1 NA CASSEEPNTEAFF TGTGCCAGCAGTGAAGAGCCGAACACTGAAGCTTTCTTT
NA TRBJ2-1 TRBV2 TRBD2 CASSEVKREGDEQFF TGTGCCAGCAGTGAAGTGAAGCGGGAGGGGGATGAGCAGTTCTTC
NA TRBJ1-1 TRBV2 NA CASSGRTRNTEAFF TGTGCCAGCAGCGGGAGGACAAGGAACACTGAAGCTTTCTTT
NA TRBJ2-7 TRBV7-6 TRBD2 CASSLARRTSGGSSYEQYF TGTGCCAGCAGCTTAGCTCGTAGGACTAGCGGAGGGAGCTCCTACGAGCAGTACTTC
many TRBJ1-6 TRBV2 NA CASSTQGQSNSPLHF TGTGCCAGCAGTACGCAAGGACAGTCTAATTCACCCCTCCACTTT
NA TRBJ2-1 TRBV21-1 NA CASSKVLFFWTGHLNEQFF TGTGCCAGCAGCAAAGTTCTATTCTTTTGGACAGGGCACCTAAATGAGCAGTTCTTC
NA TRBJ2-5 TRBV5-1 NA CASSFNRSGVNQETQYF TGCGCCAGCAGCTTCAACCGCAGCGGAGTTAACCAAGAGACCCAGTACTTC
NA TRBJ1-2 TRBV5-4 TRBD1 CASSLTGATAGYTF TGTGCCAGCAGTTTGACAGGGGCGACGGCTGGCTACACCTTC
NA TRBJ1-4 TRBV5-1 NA CASSSGDVANEKLFF TGCGCCAGCAGCTCAGGGGACGTGGCTAATGAAAAACTGTTTTTT
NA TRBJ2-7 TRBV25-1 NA CASSRLGSTNEQYF TGTGCCAGCAGCAGACTAGGATCAACCAACGAGCAGTACTTC
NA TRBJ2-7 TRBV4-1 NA CASSHPDTSYEQYF TGCGCCAGCAGCCACCCGGACACCTCCTACGAGCAGTACTTC
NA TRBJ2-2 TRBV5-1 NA CASSSEPTGELFF TGCGCCAGCAGCTCCGAGCCCACCGGGGAGCTGTTTTTT
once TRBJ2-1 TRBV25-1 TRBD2 CASRRAGRGSYNEQFF TGTGCCAGCAGGCGGGCAGGGAGGGGATCCTACAATGAGCAGTTCTTC
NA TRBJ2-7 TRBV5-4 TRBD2 CASSPGLVDYEQYF TGTGCCAGCAGCCCCGGACTAGTTGACTACGAGCAGTACTTC
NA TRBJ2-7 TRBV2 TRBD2 CASSEALTSGGYEQYF TGTGCCAGCAGTGAAGCCTTGACTAGCGGGGGCTACGAGCAGTACTTC
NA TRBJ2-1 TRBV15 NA CATSRDGQGTNEQFF TGTGCCACCAGCAGAGATGGGCAGGGAACCAATGAGCAGTTCTTC
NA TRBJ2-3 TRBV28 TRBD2 CASSLSWATSGTDTQYF TGTGCCAGCAGTTTATCGTGGGCGACTAGCGGCACAGATACGCAGTATTTT
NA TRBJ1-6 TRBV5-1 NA CASSLGQYYNSPLHF TGCGCCAGCAGCTTGGGACAGTACTATAATTCACCCCTCCACTTT
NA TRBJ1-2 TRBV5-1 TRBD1 CASSFFPTGGDTNYGYTF TGCGCCAGCAGCTTTTTTCCAACAGGGGGCGATACTAACTATGGCTACACCTTC
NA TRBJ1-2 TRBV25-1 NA CASSARYGYTF TGTGCCAGCAGTGCCAGATATGGCTACACCTTC
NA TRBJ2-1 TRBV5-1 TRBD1 CASSLGTARNEQFF TGCGCCAGCAGCCTCGGGACAGCCAGGAATGAGCAGTTCTTC
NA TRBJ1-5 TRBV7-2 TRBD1 CASSLAGGSFLGQPQHF TGTGCCAGCAGCTTAGCAGGGGGCTCGTTTCTGGGGCAGCCCCAGCATTTT
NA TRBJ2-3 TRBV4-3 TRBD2 CASSQGTSGVTDTQYF TGCGCCAGCAGCCAAGGGACTAGCGGGGTGACAGATACGCAGTATTTT
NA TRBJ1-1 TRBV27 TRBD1 CASSRTGGALSEAFF TGTGCCAGCAGTCGTACAGGGGGCGCTTTGTCTGAAGCTTTCTTT
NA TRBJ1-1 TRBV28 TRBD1 CASSLRDRGSEAFF TGTGCCAGCAGCCTCCGGGACAGGGGTTCGGAAGCTTTCTTT
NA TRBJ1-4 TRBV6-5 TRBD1 CASSRQGASEKLFF TGTGCCAGCAGCCGACAGGGGGCTAGTGAAAAACTGTTTTTT
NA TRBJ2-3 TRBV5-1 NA CASSLEPQQGDTQYF TGCGCCAGCAGCTTGGAGCCCCAACAGGGAGATACGCAGTATTTT